This T cell receptor (beta chain) was sequenced for a study of cytomegalovirus exposure and HLA in healthy donors (dated by TCRdb to about 2017). About the full investigation: An earlier analysis of some 600 of the donors reported about 300 Gb of sequence data and approximately 120 million unique TCR beta sequences obtained from some 170 million T cells. Roughly 300 gigabases of sequencing data and some 85 million unique TCR sequences were included in an early release covering about 700 HLA-typed donors. Typing coverage differed by locus: A, B, C, DRB1 and DQB1 were typed in about 620-630 donors, DQA1 in around 500, DPA1 in 600 to 610, and DPB1 in 400 to 490. On average, around 200,000 unique TCR beta nucleotide sequences were sequenced per donor among about 400 genotyped donors of the cohort, with 15% to 20% of those sequences being non-productive. The aim of the study was to test whether cataloging public T cell receptors could identify signatures of past pathogen exposure. A later analysis re-analyzed previously published TCR beta repertoires from 660 or so donors and added high-resolution HLA genotyping to study TCR occurrence patterns. In a later genetic analysis, genome-wide SNP genotypes for about 55% of the roughly 700 donors were used, and that subset was treated as a discovery cohort. The genetic ancestry cluster associated with self-reported Caucasian donors included approximately 85% of the approximately 410 genotyped donors. Four or five DR-DQ haplotypes were handled as single units for association and clustering, since linkage in the cohort was strong. Every discovery cohort repertoire had been produced on one sequencing platform. Besides the first cohort of under 700 subjects, a separate validation cohort made up of about 120 different subjects was used. The study used immunosequencing to profile the T cell repertoires of under 700 subjects and linked those repertoires to cytomegalovirus serostatus. The study combined high-throughput TCR immunosequencing, statistical association of individual TCRs with disease status, and machine learning to predict cytomegalovirus infection status. HLA typing covered class I and class II loci at four-digit resolution. Rather than using new phenotypic data, the later analysis identified candidate immune exposures from TCR beta sequences and from how often those sequences occurred across donors. To decide whether each TCR beta V gene segment behaved as functional or pseudogenic, an earlier analysis of some 540 of the donors relied on high-throughput TCR beta sequencing. Alongside the repertoire data, information on donor age, sex, ethnicity and CMV serostatus was compiled.

Broad study findings and their caveats: In a later analysis, the rate of TCR association differed among HLA loci, with DRB1 alleles having the most associated TCRs and HLA-C alleles having the fewest. In a later genetic analysis, fewer N-insertions in productive TCRs were reported among donors in an Asian-associated ancestry cluster than the roughly 640-donor mean. Cytomegalovirus status was reported to be diagnosed by the classifier with high specificity and sensitivity in both the original and validation cohorts. Linkage disequilibrium might explain the correlated functional status among segregating V segments, but an unknown experimental factor could not be excluded. For the cohort, immune exposure information was limited to CMV serostatus. A cluster of highly shared sequence variants was judged likely to be a technical artifact of the sequencing pipeline. Roughly uniform sequencing depth across donors was assumed in presence/absence analyses, although this assumption may not hold. In a later analysis, several top co-occurrence clusters were reported to appear linked to parvovirus B19, influenza, CMV and Epstein-Barr virus. A later analysis associated around 16,000 TCR beta sequences with specific HLA alleles at a false discovery rate of 0.05. The cohort was sequenced for TCR beta chains only, and without alpha or paired-chain data the features that could be detected were limited. Broadly in line with IMGT annotations, most TCR beta V segments showed up in productive rearrangements about 87% or about 30% of the time in an earlier analysis of approximately 640 of the donors. A further reported finding was that TCR beta sequences accurately predicted the HLA-A and HLA-B alleles for most subjects in the first cohort. HLA typing was unavailable for some donors at each locus, so association tests used only the typed subset. In the study, some 160 TCR beta chains were listed as associated with cytomegalovirus. In a later analysis, HLA-associated TCR beta chains were found to be more clonally expanded and to have lower generation probabilities than equally common non-associated chains. Some IMGT-functional V segments, including TRBV6-2 and TRBV6-3, could not be told apart with the 87-base-pair reads, so those segments were excluded. It was suggested by the authors that the approach could potentially be generalized to other disease states and immunological phenotypes. A few of the identified cytomegalovirus-associated TCR beta chains were confirmed in vitro to be specific for cytomegalovirus antigens. A later analysis found that most CMV-associated TCR beta chains appeared HLA-restricted, with HLA associations seemingly driven largely by CMV exposure. In a later genetic analysis, a missense DCLRE1C variant was associated with V-gene and J-gene trimming of TCR beta chains, and the association was replicated in an independent cohort. While some public TCRs were present in many individuals, most TCR sequences turned up only very rarely across donors. When HLA alleles, especially DR and DQ, strongly co-occurred, TCR associations were difficult to assign to individual alleles. The earlier analysis of some 540 of the donors excluded approximately 15 rarely observed V segments, including chromosome 9 orphons, because counts were too low.

The cohort was made up of 650 to 700 healthy bone marrow donors. All cohort members were sampled while nominally healthy, although unrecorded immune exposures were likely present. The donor tested CMV seronegative and was one of the 352 seronegative cohort members. Every donor gave a peripheral blood sample, and the peripheral blood mononuclear cells from that sample were used for TCR beta sequencing. Genomic DNA was extracted from the blood cell samples with the Qiagen DNeasy Blood Extraction Kit. CDR1 LNHDA and CDR2 SQIVND were looked up in the germline V gene (reference sequence). V is pruned by 5 bases and J by 4 bases, leaving 7 bases of the junction without a gene match. The CDR3 contains 15 residues, cysteine and phenylalanine counted. The retained sequence is limited to the CDR3, 45 bases, with the frame set at the first base. Library preparation used the immunoSEQ multiplex PCR assay. A mixture of 60 forward primers for TCR Vbeta segments and 13 reverse primers for TCR Jbeta segments was used in the multiplex PCR. Amplification of the CDR3 region of rearranged TCR beta genes was performed with a multiplex PCR assay on genomic DNA. The Illumina HiSeq System was used to sequence the amplified TCR beta libraries as 87-base-pair reads. Concerning the study's data processing: Across the 600 to 700 repertoires, a later analysis counted around 80 million unique TCR beta chains, 9 million to 14 million of which were shared by at least two donors. A nearest-neighbor algorithm error-corrected the raw reads and collapsed the reads into unique sequences, merging closely related sequences to remove PCR and sequencing errors. To assign V, D and J gene segments, CDR3 sequences were aligned to IMGT reference sequences. Each retained sequence needed at least a six-nucleotide match to both a V gene segment and a J gene segment. Rearrangements were classified as productive when the CDR3 lacked stop codons and remained in frame with V and J, and all other rearrangements were classified as non-productive. CDR3 was defined by IMGT convention, running from the second conserved V-encoded cysteine to the conserved J-encoded phenylalanine. The earlier analysis of some 540 of the donors excluded any sequence lacking an unambiguous match to a single V gene segment. An earlier analysis of fewer than 750 of the donors classified V segments as functional when productive rearrangements were above 56.7% and as segregating when the standard deviation between donors was above 5%. A statistical classification framework was developed to diagnose cytomegalovirus status using the catalog of TCR beta chain sequences. V and J gene assignment, in a later analysis, came from comparing TCR nucleotide sequences with IMGT/GENE-DB human TR gene sequences. In a later analysis, CDR3 sequences and most-parsimonious VDJ recombination scenarios were assigned using the TCRdist pipeline. In a later analysis, every TCR beta chain was defined by the combination of its CDR3 amino acid sequence and its V-gene family, and reads without a unique V-gene family were dropped. To address suspected cross-contamination and a sequencing artifact, a later analysis removed 550 to 750 highly shared, low-generation-probability nucleotide sequences. For each public chain, a later analysis derived a clonal expansion index from normalized ranks of inferred template counts within each repertoire. In a later analysis, generation probabilities were computed using a VDJ recombination model fitted to out-of-frame rearrangements, and the results were checked against IGoR. In a later analysis, TCR-TCR, TCR-HLA and TCR-CMV co-occurrence was scored with hypergeometric tests, and a repertoire-size bias correction was applied to TCR pairs. To estimate false discovery rates, a later analysis permuted the HLA or CMV assignments 20 times. In a later analysis, co-occurring TCRs were grouped using DBSCAN, with TCRdist sequence similarity added in when clustering inside HLA-allele-positive subsets. Co-occurrence clustering excluded repertoires with fewer than 30,000 or more than 120,000 public chains, plus five with anomalous nucleotide sharing. TCRdb mirrors the immuneACCESS table, restricted to in-frame sequences. Some clones are absent from its copies; in checked studies, under half trace to an unresolved V gene, and the reason for the others is unknown. The V and J calls and clone size were taken over from that table, and D and trimming were inferred from the DNA. The sample table on file contains tens of thousands of clones. Together, the top ten hold approximately 0.58% of the sample.

Comment on this clone: Its specific antigen is unknown.

The chain couples TRBV19 to TRBJ1-5, with 8 bases matching TRBD1. The TCR originated in a man aged 50 or older in good health and CMV-seronegative. Sequenced: PBMCs. The DNA sequence is as follows: TGTGCCAGTAGTCGGACAGGGATCGGAAATCAGCCCCAGCATTTT. The resulting protein is CASSRTGIGNQPQHF.